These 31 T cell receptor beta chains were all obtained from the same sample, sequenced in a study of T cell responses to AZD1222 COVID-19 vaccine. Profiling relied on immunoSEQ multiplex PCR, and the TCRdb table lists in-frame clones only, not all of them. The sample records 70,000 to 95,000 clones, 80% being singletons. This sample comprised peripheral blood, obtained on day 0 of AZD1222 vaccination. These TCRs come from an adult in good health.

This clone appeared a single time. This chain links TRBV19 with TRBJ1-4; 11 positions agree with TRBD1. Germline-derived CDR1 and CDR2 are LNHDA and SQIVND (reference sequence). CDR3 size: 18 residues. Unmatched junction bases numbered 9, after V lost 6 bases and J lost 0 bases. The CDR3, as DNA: TGTGCCAGTAGCCCAAAGCCGGGACAGGGGGCAACTAATGAAAAACTGTTTTTT. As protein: CASSPKPGQGATNEKLFF.

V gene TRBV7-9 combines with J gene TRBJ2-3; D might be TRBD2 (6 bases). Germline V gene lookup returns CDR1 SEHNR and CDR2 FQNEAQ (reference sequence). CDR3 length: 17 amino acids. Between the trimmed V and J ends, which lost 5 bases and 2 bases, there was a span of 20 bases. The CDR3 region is CASSTYIGTVDTDTQYF. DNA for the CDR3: TGTGCCAGCAGCACCTACATCGGGACTGTAGACACAGATACGCAGTATTTT.

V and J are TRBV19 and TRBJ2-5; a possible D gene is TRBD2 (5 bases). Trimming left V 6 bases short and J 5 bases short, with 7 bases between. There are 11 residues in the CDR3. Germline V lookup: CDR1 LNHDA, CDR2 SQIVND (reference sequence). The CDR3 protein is CASRGGETQYF. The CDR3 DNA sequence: TGTGCCAGTAGAGGCGGGGAGACCCAGTACTTC.

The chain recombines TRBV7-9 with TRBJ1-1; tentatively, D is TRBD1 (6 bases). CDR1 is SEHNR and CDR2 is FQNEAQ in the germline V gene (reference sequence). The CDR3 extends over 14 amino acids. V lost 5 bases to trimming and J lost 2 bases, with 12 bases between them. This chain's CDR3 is CASSQEGENTEAFF. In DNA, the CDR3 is TGTGCCAGCAGCCAGGAGGGGGAAAACACTGAAGCTTTCTTT.

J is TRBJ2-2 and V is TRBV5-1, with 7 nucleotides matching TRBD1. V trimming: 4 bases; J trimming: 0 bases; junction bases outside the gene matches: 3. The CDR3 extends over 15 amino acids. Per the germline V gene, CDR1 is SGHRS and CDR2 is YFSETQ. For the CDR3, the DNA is TGCGCCAGCAGCAAGGGACAGACGAACACCGGGGAGCTGTTTTTT. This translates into CASSKGQTNTGELFF.

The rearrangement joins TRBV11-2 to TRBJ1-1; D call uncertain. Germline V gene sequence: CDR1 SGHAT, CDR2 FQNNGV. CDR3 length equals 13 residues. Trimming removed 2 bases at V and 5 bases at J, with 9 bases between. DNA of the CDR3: TGTGCCAGCAGCTTAATGAGGGAAACTGAAGCTTTCTTT. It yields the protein CASSLMRETEAFF.

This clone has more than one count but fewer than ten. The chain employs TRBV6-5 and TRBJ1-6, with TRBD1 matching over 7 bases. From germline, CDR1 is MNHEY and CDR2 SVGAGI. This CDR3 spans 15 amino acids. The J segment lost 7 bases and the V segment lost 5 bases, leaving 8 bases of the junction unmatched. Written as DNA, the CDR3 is TGTGCCAGCAGTCCTACCGGGACAGAAAATTCACCCCTCCACTTT. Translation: CASSPTGTENSPLHF.

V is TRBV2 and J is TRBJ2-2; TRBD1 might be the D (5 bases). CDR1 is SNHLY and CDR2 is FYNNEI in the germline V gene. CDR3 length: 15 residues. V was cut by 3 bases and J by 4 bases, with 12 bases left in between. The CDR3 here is CASSEDTGPTGELFF. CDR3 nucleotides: TGTGCCAGCAGTGAGGACACAGGACCCACCGGGGAGCTGTTTTTT.

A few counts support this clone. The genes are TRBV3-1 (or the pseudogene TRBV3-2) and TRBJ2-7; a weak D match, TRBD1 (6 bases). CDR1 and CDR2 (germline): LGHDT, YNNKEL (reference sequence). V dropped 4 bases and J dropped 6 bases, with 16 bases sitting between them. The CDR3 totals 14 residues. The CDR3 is CASSLHRDRGEQYF. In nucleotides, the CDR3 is TGTGCCAGCAGCCTACACAGGGATAGAGGCGAGCAGTACTTC.

CDR3 bases: TGCGCCAGCAGTGAGAGGCGGACCAACACTGAAGCTTTCTTT. Its translation is CASSERRTNTEAFF. This chain uses TRBV10-1 with TRBJ1-1; D uncertain. V dropped 2 bases and J dropped 2 bases, with 9 bases sitting between them. Germline CDR1 WNHNN, CDR2 SYGVQD (reference sequence). This CDR3 contains 14 residues.

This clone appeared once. Here the CDR3 reads CASSDQIPTGELFF. In DNA, the CDR3 is TGTGCCAGTAGTGACCAGATCCCCACCGGGGAGCTGTTTTTT. V is TRBV19 and J is TRBJ2-2, with D unresolved. Germline V gene lookup returns CDR1 LNHDA and CDR2 SQIVND (reference sequence). The CDR3 has 14 amino acids. V lost 5 bases and J lost 4, with 11 bases in between.

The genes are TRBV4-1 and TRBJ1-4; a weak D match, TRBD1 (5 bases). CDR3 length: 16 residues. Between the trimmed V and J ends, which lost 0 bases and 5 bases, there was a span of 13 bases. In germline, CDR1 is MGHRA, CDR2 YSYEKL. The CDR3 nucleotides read TGCGCCAGCAGCCAAGACCGGGACCCGACGAATGAAAAACTGTTTTTT. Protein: CASSQDRDPTNEKLFF.

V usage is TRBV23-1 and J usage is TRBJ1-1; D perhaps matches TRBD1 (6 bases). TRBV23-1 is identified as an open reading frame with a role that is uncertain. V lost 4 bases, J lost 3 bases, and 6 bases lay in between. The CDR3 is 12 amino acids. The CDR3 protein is CASSPGDTEAFF. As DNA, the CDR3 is TGCGCCAGCAGTCCAGGGGACACTGAAGCTTTCTTT.

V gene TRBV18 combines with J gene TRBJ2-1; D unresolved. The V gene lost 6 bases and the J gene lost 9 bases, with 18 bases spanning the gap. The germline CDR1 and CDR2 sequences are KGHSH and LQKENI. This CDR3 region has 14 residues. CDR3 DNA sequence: TGTGCCAGCTCCCTTTCAAGGGCTACGGGTGAGCAGTTCTTC. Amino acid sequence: CASSLSRATGEQFF.

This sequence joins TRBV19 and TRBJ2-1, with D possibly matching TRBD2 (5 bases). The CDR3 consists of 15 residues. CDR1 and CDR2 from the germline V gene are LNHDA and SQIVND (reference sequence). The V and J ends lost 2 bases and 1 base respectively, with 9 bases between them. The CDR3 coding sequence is TGTGCCAGTAGTATAAACGGACTTTCCTACAATGAGCAGTTCTTC. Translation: CASSINGLSYNEQFF.

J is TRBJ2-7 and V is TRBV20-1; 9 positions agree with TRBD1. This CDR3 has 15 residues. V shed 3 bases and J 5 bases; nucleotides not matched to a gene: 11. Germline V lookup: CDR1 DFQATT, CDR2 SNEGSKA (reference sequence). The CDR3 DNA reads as TGCAGTGCTAGTACCCTGGGACAGGGATCCCACGAGCAGTACTTC. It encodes CSASTLGQGSHEQYF.

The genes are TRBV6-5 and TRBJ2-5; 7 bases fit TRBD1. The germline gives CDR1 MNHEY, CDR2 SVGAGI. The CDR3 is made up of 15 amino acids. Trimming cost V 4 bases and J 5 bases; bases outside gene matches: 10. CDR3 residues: CASSSPRQGEETQYF. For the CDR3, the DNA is TGTGCCAGCAGTTCTCCCAGGCAGGGGGAGGAGACCCAGTACTTC.

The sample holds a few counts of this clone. CDR3 sequence (DNA): TGCGCCAGCAGCCCCGGGACAGGGGGCTACCAAGAGACCCAGTACTTC. Translating it yields CASSPGTGGYQETQYF. The chain carries TRBV5-1 and TRBJ2-5; TRBD1 aligns across 12 bases. The CDR3 has 16 residues. CDR1 and CDR2 (germline): SGHRS, YFSETQ. With V trimmed by 4 bases and J by 0 bases, 4 bases remained unmatched.

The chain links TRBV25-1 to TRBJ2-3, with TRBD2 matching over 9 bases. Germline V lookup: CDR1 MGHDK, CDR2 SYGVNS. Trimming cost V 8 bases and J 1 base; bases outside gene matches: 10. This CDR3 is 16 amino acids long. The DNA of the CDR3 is TGTGCCAGCTCCCCCACGGAGCGGGGGGGCACAGATACGCAGTATTTT. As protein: CASSPTERGGTDTQYF.

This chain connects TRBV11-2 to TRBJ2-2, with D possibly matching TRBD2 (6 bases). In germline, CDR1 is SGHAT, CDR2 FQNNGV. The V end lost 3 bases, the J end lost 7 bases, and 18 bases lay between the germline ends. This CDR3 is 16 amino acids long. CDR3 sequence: CASSLGTSSRFGELFF. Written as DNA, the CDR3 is TGTGCCAGCAGCTTGGGGACTTCCTCTAGGTTCGGGGAGCTGTTTTTT. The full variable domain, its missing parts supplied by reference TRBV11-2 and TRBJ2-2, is EAGVAQSPRYKIIEKRQSVAFWCNPISGHATLYWYQQILGQGPKLLIQFQNNGVVDDSQLPKDRFSAERLKGVDSTLKIQPAKLEDSAVYLCASSLGTSSRFGELFFGEGSRLTVL.

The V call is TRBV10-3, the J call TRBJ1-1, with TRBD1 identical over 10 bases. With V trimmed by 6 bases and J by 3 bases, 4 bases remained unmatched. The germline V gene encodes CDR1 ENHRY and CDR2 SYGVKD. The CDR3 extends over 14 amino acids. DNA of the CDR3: TGTGCCATCAGCCGACAGGGGGCGGACACTGAAGCTTTCTTT. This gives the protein CAISRQGADTEAFF.

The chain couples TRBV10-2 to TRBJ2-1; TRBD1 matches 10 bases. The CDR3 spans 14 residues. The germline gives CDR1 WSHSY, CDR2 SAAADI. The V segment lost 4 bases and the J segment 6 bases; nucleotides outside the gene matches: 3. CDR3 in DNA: TGCGCCAGCAGTGGATGGACAGGGGGCAATGAGCAGTTCTTC. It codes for CASSGWTGGNEQFF.

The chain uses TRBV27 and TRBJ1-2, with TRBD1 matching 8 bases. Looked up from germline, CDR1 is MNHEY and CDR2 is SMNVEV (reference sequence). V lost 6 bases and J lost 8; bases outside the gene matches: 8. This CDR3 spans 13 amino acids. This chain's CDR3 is CASRGTGKTGYTF. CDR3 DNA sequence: TGTGCCAGCAGGGGGACAGGAAAAACCGGCTACACCTTC.

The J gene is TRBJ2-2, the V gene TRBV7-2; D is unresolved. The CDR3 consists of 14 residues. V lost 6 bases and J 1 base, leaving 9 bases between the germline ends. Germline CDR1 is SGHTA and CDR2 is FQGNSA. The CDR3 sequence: CASRPPENTGELFF. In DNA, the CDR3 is TGTGCCAGCAGACCCCCCGAGAACACCGGGGAGCTGTTTTTT. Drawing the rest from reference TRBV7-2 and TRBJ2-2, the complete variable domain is GAGVSQSPSNKVTEKGKDVELRCDPISGHTALYWYRQSLGQGLEFLIYFQGNSAPDKSGLPSDRFSAERTGGSVSTLTIQRTQQEDSAVYLCASRPPENTGELFFGEGSRLTVL.

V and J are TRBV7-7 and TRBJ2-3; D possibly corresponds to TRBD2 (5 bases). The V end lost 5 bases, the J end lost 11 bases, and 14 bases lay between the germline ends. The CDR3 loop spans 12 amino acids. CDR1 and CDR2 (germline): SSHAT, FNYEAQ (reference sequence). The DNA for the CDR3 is TGTGCCAGCAGCCCGGAAGGACTCTTGCAGTATTTT. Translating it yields CASSPEGLLQYF.

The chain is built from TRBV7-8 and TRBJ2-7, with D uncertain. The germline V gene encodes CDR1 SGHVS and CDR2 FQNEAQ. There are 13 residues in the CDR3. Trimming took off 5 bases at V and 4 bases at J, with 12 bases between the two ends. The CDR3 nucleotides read TGTGCCAGCAGCCTGTTCCCTTCATACGAGCAGTACTTC. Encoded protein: CASSLFPSYEQYF.

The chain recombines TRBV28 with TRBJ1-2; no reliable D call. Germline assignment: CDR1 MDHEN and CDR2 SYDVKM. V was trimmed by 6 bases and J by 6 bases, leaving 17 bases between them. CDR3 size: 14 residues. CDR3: CASRRSGRRDGYTF. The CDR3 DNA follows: TGTGCCAGCAGAAGGAGTGGACGGAGAGATGGCTACACCTTC.

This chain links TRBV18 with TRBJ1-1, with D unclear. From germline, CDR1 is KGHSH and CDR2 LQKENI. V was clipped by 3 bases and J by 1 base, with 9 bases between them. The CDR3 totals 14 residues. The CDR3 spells CASSPIPRNTEAFF. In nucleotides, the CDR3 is TGTGCCAGCTCACCTATACCTCGGAACACTGAAGCTTTCTTT.

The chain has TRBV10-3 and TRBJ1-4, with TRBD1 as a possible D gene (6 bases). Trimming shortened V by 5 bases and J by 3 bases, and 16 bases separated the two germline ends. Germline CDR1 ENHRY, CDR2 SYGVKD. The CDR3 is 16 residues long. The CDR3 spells CAISRDTANPNEKLFF. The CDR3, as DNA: TGTGCCATCAGTCGGGACACCGCAAATCCTAATGAAAAACTGTTTTTT.

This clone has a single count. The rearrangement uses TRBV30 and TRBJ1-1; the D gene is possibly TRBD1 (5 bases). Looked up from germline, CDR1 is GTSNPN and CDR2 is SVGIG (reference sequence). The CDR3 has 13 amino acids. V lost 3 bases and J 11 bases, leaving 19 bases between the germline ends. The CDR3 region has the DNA TGTGCCTGGAGAGTTCCTCCCGGGACTTGGGCTTTCTTT. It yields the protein CAWRVPPGTWAFF.

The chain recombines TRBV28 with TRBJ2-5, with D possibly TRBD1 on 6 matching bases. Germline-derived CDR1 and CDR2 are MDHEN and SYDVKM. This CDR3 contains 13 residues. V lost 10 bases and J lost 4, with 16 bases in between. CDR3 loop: CAILLQGGETQYF. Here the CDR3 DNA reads TGTGCCATTCTGTTACAGGGTGGAGAGACCCAGTACTTC.